This T cell receptor beta chain is drawn from a study of T cell responses to AZD1222 COVID-19 vaccine. General observations from the study: Mapped onto spike, vaccine-associated CD4 TCRs spanned it and were dominant at 160-218 and 743-854.

Profiling relied on immunoSEQ multiplex PCR, and the TCRdb table lists in-frame clones only, not all of them. The sample has tens of thousands of clones; under 90% are singletons. Trimming pared 3 bases from V and 3 bases from J, leaving 3 bases between. The germline V gene has CDR1 LGHDT and CDR2 YNNKEL (reference sequence). This CDR3 spans 11 amino acids. On this clone: Its antigen is unknown.

The TCR comes from an adult in good health. The chain recombines TRBV3-1 (or the pseudogene TRBV3-2) with TRBJ2-7; no clear D. The sample in question was peripheral blood, obtained on day 0 of AZD1222 vaccination. The CDR3 DNA sequence: TGTGCCAGCAGCCATTTCTACGAGCAGTACTTC. Amino acids: CASSHFYEQYF.